These 25 T cell receptor beta chains came from one sample sequenced in a study of blood T cell repertoires in COVID-19. The data were produced by immunoSEQ multiplex PCR, yet TCRdb's version contains in-frame clones alone and is incomplete. Of approximately 210,000 clones in the sample, roughly four fifths were seen once. The sample consisted of peripheral blood. The receptors shown here come from a woman in her thirties or forties with acute or convalescent COVID-19.

The chain is built from TRBV3-1 (or the pseudogene TRBV3-2) and TRBJ2-7, with 11 bases aligning to TRBD2. Germline V CDR1 and CDR2: LGHDT, YNNKEL (reference sequence). The CDR3 sequence is 14 residues long. J lost 2 bases, V lost 4 bases, and 1 base had no gene match. CDR3 protein: CASSPGLAAYEQYF. In DNA form, the CDR3 reads TGTGCCAGCAGCCCGGGACTAGCGGCCTACGAGCAGTACTTC.

The chain combines TRBV6-2 or TRBV6-3 with TRBJ1-6; 12 bases fit TRBD1. V trimming: 6 bases; J trimming: 4 bases; junction bases outside the gene matches: 16. CDR1 and CDR2 (germline): MNHEY, SVGEGT. CDR3 length: 20 residues. The DNA of the CDR3 is TGTGCCAGCAGACCTCTTCCGGGACAGGGGGCCGACGTTTATAATTCACCCCTCCACTTT. Its translation: CASRPLPGQGADVYNSPLHF.

V usage is TRBV3-1 (or the pseudogene TRBV3-2) and J usage is TRBJ1-5; possibly TRBD1 for D (6 bases). The CDR3 has 19 residues. CDR1 is LGHDT and CDR2 is YNNKEL in the germline V gene (reference sequence). Trimming left V 2 bases short and J 4 bases short, with 24 bases between. The CDR3 region has the DNA TGTGCCAGCAGCCAAAGGGGGACGCGTGGGTTATCGTCTAATCAGCCCCAGCATTTT. Translating gives CASSQRGTRGLSSNQPQHF.

The rearrangement links TRBV19 to TRBJ1-2, with 9 bases lining up with TRBD1. Germline trimming cut 4 bases from V and 6 bases from J; bases unmatched to any gene: 9. CDR3 length equals 15 residues. CDR1 is LNHDA, CDR2 SQIVND, per germline (reference sequence). The CDR3 here is CASSTTGTGYDGYTF. CDR3 DNA: TGTGCCAGTAGTACCACCGGGACAGGGTATGATGGCTACACCTTC. Full variable domain (remainder filled in from reference TRBV19 and TRBJ1-2): DGGITQSPKYLFRKEGQNVTLSCEQNLNHDAMYWYRQDPGQGLRLIYYSQIVNDFQKGDIAEGYSVSREKKESFPLTVTSAQKNPTAFYLCASSTTGTGYDGYTFGSGTRLTVV.

A single count supports this clone. V gene TRBV5-6 combines with J gene TRBJ1-1; 7 bases agree with TRBD1. After removal of 4 bases from V and 3 bases from J, the junction contained 12 bases not matched to a gene. Germline V gives CDR1 SGHDT, CDR2 YYEEEE. This CDR3 comprises 16 residues. The CDR3 bases are TGTGCCAGCAGCCCCTTTGGAGGGGGCCGGGACACTGAAGCTTTCTTT. This encodes CASSPFGGGRDTEAFF.

This clone was picked up many times. V and J are TRBV14 and TRBJ1-6; D not certain. Germline lookup yields CDR1 SGHDN and CDR2 FVKESK. V dropped 0 bases and J dropped 11 bases, with 8 bases sitting between them. This CDR3 is 13 amino acids long. The CDR3 protein is CASSQDMGAPLHF. The CDR3, as DNA: TGTGCCAGCAGCCAAGATATGGGAGCACCCCTCCACTTT. The variable domain in full, with the rest retrieved from reference TRBV14 and TRBJ1-6, is EAGVTQFPSHSVIEKGQTVTLRCDPISGHDNLYWYRRVMGKEIKFLLHFVKESKQDESGMPNNRFLAERTGGTYSTLKVQPAELEDSGVYFCASSQDMGAPLHFGNGTRLTVT.

This clone was detected only once. This chain connects TRBV19 to TRBJ1-5; 9 bases match TRBD1. The CDR3 spans 18 residues. Germline V gives CDR1 LNHDA, CDR2 SQIVND (reference sequence). V gave up 6 bases and J gave up 3 bases; unmatched junction bases: 15. Here the CDR3 reads CASSLRRAGTGHNQPQHF. CDR3 in DNA: TGTGCCAGTAGCCTCAGGAGAGCCGGGACAGGGCACAATCAGCCCCAGCATTTT.

This rearrangement joins TRBV19 to TRBJ2-5; 12 bases fit TRBD2. The CDR3 runs 15 residues. In germline, CDR1 is LNHDA, CDR2 SQIVND (reference sequence). V dropped 7 bases and J dropped 5; count of bases not matched to a gene: 8. The CDR3 sequence is CASKTSGRMGETQYF. CDR3 nucleotides: TGTGCCAGTAAGACTAGCGGGAGAATGGGGGAGACCCAGTACTTC.

The chain carries TRBV5-1 and TRBJ2-1, with 11 bases fitting TRBD2. Germline CDR1 SGHRS, CDR2 YFSETQ. With V trimmed by 0 bases and J by 8 bases, 4 bases remained unmatched. CDR3 length: 15 residues. CDR3 in DNA: TGCGCCAGCAGCTTGGTAGCGGGAGGGCCCCATGAGCAGTTCTTC. Its translation is CASSLVAGGPHEQFF.

The chain recombines TRBV6-1 with TRBJ1-2; D uncertain. V lost 1 base, J lost 4 bases, and 19 bases lay in between. Germline V lookup: CDR1 MNHNS, CDR2 SASEGT. The CDR3 runs to 17 residues. CDR3 amino acids: CASSEDPNSRHLYGYTF. CDR3 DNA sequence: TGTGCCAGCAGTGAAGACCCAAATTCCCGACATCTCTATGGCTACACCTTC.

The chain has TRBV24-1 and TRBJ1-1; perhaps TRBD1 as D (6 bases). Per the germline V gene, CDR1 is KGHDR and CDR2 is SFDVKD. There are 11 residues in the CDR3. Trimming pared 7 bases from V and 10 bases from J, leaving 12 bases between. DNA of the CDR3: TGTGCCACCAGAGGGGAAGGGGGAGCTTTCTTT. It specifies CATRGEGGAFF.

The chain recombines TRBV7-6 with TRBJ1-1, with 9 positions matching TRBD1. The CDR3 spans 14 residues. With V trimmed by 3 bases and J by 4 bases, 3 bases remained unmatched. Germline assignment: CDR1 SGHVS and CDR2 FNYEAQ. The CDR3 coding sequence is TGTGCCAGCAGCTTCCGACAGGGGGGCACTGAAGCTTTCTTT. Translating it yields CASSFRQGGTEAFF.

The chain employs TRBV18 and TRBJ2-5; tentatively, D is TRBD1 (7 bases). The CDR3 runs 13 residues. The germline V and J ends were trimmed by 5 bases and 4 bases, with 11 bases remaining between them. Germline CDR1 KGHSH, CDR2 LQKENI. The DNA for the CDR3 is TGTGCCAGCTCAACCCAGGGGGGAGAGACCCAGTACTTC. Protein product: CASSTQGGETQYF.

This clone is a singleton in its sample. The chain employs TRBV29-1 and TRBJ1-1; D is unresolved. The CDR3 sequence is 12 residues long. Trimming took 2 bases from V and 1 from J, leaving 5 bases between them. CDR1 and CDR2 from the germline V gene are SQVTM and ANQGSEA. The CDR3 sequence is CSVELRNTEAFF. The CDR3 nucleotides read TGCAGCGTTGAATTGAGGAACACTGAAGCTTTCTTT. Combining the CDR3 with reference TRBV29-1 and TRBJ1-1 gives the whole variable domain SAVISQKPSRDICQRGTSLTIQCQVDSQVTMMFWYRQQPGQSLTLIATANQGSEATYESGFVIDKFPISRPNLTFSTLTVSNMSPEDSSIYLCSVELRNTEAFFGQGTRLTVV.

The chain recombines TRBV6-5 with TRBJ2-7; no reliable D call. This CDR3 is 14 amino acids long. CDR1 is MNHEY, CDR2 SVGAGI, per germline. Trimming took 6 bases from V and 3 from J, leaving 15 bases between them. The DNA for the CDR3 is TGTGCCAGCAGCCCCCCGGGTCGGAGCTACGAGCAGTACTTC. Amino acids: CASSPPGRSYEQYF.

The J gene is TRBJ1-1, the V gene TRBV30; 7 bases line up with TRBD1. V was clipped by 2 bases and J by 0 bases; unmatched bases: 9. The germline V gene encodes CDR1 GTSNPN and CDR2 SVGIG (reference sequence). The CDR3 length is 16 residues. CDR3 region: CAWSTGTVSMNTEAFF. The CDR3 DNA reads TGTGCCTGGAGTACCGGGACAGTTTCCATGAACACTGAAGCTTTCTTT.

The genes are TRBV24-1 and TRBJ2-3; 8 bases align to TRBD2. The CDR3 is 15 residues long. In germline, CDR1 is KGHDR, CDR2 SFDVKD. Trimming at V came to 9 bases and at J to 1 base, leaving 8 bases not matched to a gene. CDR3 loop: CATGDGRGGTDTQYF. In nucleotides, the CDR3 is TGTGCCACCGGGGATGGGCGGGGGGGCACAGATACGCAGTATTTT.

The chain uses TRBV10-3 and TRBJ1-5, with D hard to call. Germline V lookup: CDR1 ENHRY, CDR2 SYGVKD. CDR3 length equals 13 residues. V lost 3 bases and J 4 bases, leaving 7 bases between the germline ends. The DNA of the CDR3 is TGTGCCATCAGTGAAACGAGGAATCAGCCCCAGCATTTT. It is translated as CAISETRNQPQHF.

CDR3 sequence (DNA): TGTGCCAGCAGCCCCCTTGGGGCGGGAGTCTCCTACGAGCAGTACTTC. As protein: CASSPLGAGVSYEQYF. This sequence joins TRBV3-1 (or the pseudogene TRBV3-2) and TRBJ2-7, with 7 bases fitting TRBD2. From germline, CDR1 is LGHDT and CDR2 YNNKEL (reference sequence). The CDR3 is 16 residues long. V trimming: 4 bases; J trimming: 0 bases; junction bases outside the gene matches: 9.

The chain combines TRBV11-2 with TRBJ2-1; D call uncertain. CDR1 and CDR2 from the germline V gene are SGHAT and FQNNGV. Trimming removed 2 bases at V and 5 bases at J, with 13 bases between. The CDR3 is 15 residues long. For the CDR3, the DNA is TGTGCCAGCAGCTTAAGAGGTCCCTCTGACAATGAGCAGTTCTTC. The encoded protein is CASSLRGPSDNEQFF. Complete variable domain (other parts from reference TRBV11-2 and TRBJ2-1): EAGVAQSPRYKIIEKRQSVAFWCNPISGHATLYWYQQILGQGPKLLIQFQNNGVVDDSQLPKDRFSAERLKGVDSTLKIQPAKLEDSAVYLCASSLRGPSDNEQFFGPGTRLTVL.

This chain connects TRBV15 to TRBJ2-1; 7 positions agree with TRBD1. Looked up from germline, CDR1 is LNHNV and CDR2 is YYDKDF (reference sequence). The length of the CDR3 is 17 residues. The trim removed 5 bases at V and 2 bases at J, leaving 12 bases unmatched. DNA of the CDR3: TGTGCCACCAGCCTTGCTCGACAGGGTCTAACCTACAATGAGCAGTTCTTC. This gives the protein CATSLARQGLTYNEQFF.

The chain carries TRBV6-1 and TRBJ1-5; D perhaps matches TRBD1 (6 bases). Germline loops: CDR1 MNHNS, CDR2 SASEGT. There are 15 residues in the CDR3. Trimming pared 0 bases from V and 1 base from J, leaving 7 bases between. CDR3 amino acids: CASSEAGQSNQPQHF. The CDR3 coding sequence is TGTGCCAGCAGTGAAGCTGGACAGAGCAATCAGCCCCAGCATTTT.

The chain recombines TRBV7-2 with TRBJ1-2; tentatively, D is TRBD1 (5 bases). Germline CDR1 SGHTA, CDR2 FQGNSA. The CDR3 has 13 residues. Trimming pared 1 base from V and 7 bases from J, leaving 10 bases between. CDR3 region: CASSLGQGGGYTF. CDR3 coding DNA: TGTGCCAGCAGCTTAGGGCAGGGAGGTGGCTACACCTTC.

The chain is built from TRBV21-1 and TRBJ1-2; the table names TRBD1, a call not compared with the DNA. TRBV21-1 counts as a pseudogene. CDR3 size: 14 residues. The CDR3 reads CASSTTGTFYGYTF. For the CDR3, the DNA is TGTGCCAGCAGCACTACAGGGACCTTCTATGGCTACACCTTC.

J is TRBJ2-5 and V is TRBV24-1, with TRBD1 as a possible D gene (6 bases). The V gene's germline CDR1 is KGHDR and CDR2 SFDVKD. The CDR3 spans 17 residues. V lost 1 base, J lost 2 bases, and 16 bases lay in between. CDR3 residues: CATSDFEAGAFQETQYF. Written as DNA, the CDR3 is TGTGCCACCAGTGATTTCGAGGCAGGGGCCTTTCAAGAGACCCAGTACTTC.